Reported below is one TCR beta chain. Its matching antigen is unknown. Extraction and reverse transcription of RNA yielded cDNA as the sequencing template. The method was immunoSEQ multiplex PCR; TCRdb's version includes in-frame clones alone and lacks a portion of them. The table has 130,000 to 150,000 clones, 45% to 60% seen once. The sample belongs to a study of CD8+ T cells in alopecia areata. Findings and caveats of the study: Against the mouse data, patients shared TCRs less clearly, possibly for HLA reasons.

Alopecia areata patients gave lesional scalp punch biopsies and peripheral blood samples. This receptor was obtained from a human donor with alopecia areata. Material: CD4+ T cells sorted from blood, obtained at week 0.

The CDR3 DNA reads TGTGCCAGCAGGGGGGTTCAGCCCCAGCATTTT. Its protein product is CASRGVQPQHF. The chain employs TRBV14 and TRBJ1-5, with a possible D match to TRBD1 (5 bases). V was clipped by 6 bases and J by 6 bases, with 6 bases between them. The CDR3 consists of 11 residues. Germline V lookup: CDR1 SGHDN, CDR2 FVKESK.